This record looks at one TCR beta chain sequence and its context. At one of its ends the junction is not consistent with the germline gene, which may arise from a read error. These data originate in a study of shared clonotypes between healthy human individuals. Researchers divided each subset's genomic DNA evenly across several immunoSEQ plates. Method: immunoSEQ multiplex PCR; TCRdb's copy keeps in-frame clones and lacks some. The data show a few million clones, roughly 92% seen once. CDR3 length: 9 residues. Germline CDR1 is SQVTM and CDR2 is ANQGSEA. This TCR was sampled from a man younger than 35 in good health. This chain joins TRBV29-1 and TRBJ1-2; D is uncertain. The sequenced sample consisted of naive CD4+ T cells sorted from blood. The subset denotes: CD45RA+ positively selected. As DNA, the CDR3 is TGCAGCGTTGGCGAGAGATTGGGGTTC. It encodes CSVGERLGF. Filled out from reference TRBV29-1 and TRBJ1-2, the complete variable domain reads SAVISQKPSRDICQRGTSLTIQCQVDSQVTMMFWYRQQPGQSLTLIATANQGSEATYESGFVIDKFPISRPNLTFSTLTVSNMSPEDSSIYLCSVGERLGFGSGTRLTVV.